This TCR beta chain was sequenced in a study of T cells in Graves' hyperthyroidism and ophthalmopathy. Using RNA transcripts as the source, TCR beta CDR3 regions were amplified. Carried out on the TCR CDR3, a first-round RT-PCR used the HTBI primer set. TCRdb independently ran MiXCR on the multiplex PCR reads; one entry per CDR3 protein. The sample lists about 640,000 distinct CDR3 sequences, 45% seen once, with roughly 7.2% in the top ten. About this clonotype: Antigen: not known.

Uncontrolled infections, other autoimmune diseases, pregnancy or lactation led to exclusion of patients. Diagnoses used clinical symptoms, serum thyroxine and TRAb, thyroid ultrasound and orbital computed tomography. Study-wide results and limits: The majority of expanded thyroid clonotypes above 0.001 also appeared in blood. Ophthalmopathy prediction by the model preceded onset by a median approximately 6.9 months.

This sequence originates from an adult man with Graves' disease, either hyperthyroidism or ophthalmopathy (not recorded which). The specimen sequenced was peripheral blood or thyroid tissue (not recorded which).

This CDR3 reads CSVELGQSFMNTEAFF. The CDR3 bases are TGCAGCGTTGAATTGGGACAGAGTTTTATGAACACTGAAGCTTTCTTT. The chain recombines TRBV29-1 with TRBJ1-1, with 7 bases fitting TRBD1. Germline V CDR1 and CDR2: SQVTM, ANQGSEA. Germline trimming cut 2 bases from V and 0 bases from J; bases unmatched to any gene: 9. CDR3 size: 16 residues.